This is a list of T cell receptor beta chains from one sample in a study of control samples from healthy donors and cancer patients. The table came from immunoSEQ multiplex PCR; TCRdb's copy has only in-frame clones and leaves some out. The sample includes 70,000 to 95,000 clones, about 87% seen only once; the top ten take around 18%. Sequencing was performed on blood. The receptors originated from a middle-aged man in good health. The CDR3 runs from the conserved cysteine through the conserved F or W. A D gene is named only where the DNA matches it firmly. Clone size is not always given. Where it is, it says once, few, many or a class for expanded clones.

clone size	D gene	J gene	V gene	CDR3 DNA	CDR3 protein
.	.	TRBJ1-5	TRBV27	TGTGCCAGCACCTCGAGGGTAGGAAATCAGCCCCAGCATTTT	CASTSRVGNQPQHF
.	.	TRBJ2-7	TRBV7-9	TGTGCCAGCAGATTGAGTAGTGGGCCGACCGAGCAGTACTTC	CASRLSSGPTEQYF
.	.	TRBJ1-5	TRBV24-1	TGTGCCACCAGTGATTCGGGACGAAGCAATCAGCCCCAGCATTTT	CATSDSGRSNQPQHF
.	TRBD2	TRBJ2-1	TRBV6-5	TGTGCCAGCGAGAGGGCGGGAGGCTACAATGAGCAGTTCTTC	CASERAGGYNEQFF
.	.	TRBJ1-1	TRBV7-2	TGTGCCAGCAGCTTAGTGTACGGAGAAGCTTTCTTT	CASSLVYGEAFF
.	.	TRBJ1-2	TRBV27	TGTGCCAGCAGTTTCGCCCGCAGTAACTATGGCTACACCTTC	CASSFARSNYGYTF
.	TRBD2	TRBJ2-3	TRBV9	TGTGCCAGCAGCGGAGCGGGGGGGCCGACAGATACGCAGTATTTT	CASSGAGGPTDTQYF
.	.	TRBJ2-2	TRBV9	TGTGCCAGCAGCGTAGACAGGGCCCCCGGAACCGGGGAGCTGTTTTTT	CASSVDRAPGTGELFF
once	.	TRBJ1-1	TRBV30	TGTGCCTGGAGCCCTTCGACCTATGGCACTGAAGCTTTCTTT	CAWSPSTYGTEAFF
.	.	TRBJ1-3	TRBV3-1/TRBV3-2	TGTGCCAGCAGCCAAGGGGCTGGAAACACCATATATTTT	CASSQGAGNTIYF
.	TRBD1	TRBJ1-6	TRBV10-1	TGCGCCAGCAAGAGGGACAGTAATTCACCCCTCCACTTT	CASKRDSNSPLHF
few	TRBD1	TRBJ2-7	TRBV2	TGTGCCAGCAGCGCCCAGGGACAGGGGGCCGACGAGCAGTACTTC	CASSAQGQGADEQYF
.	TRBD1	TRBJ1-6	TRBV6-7	TGTGCCAGTCGGACAGGGGACCCAAATTCACCCCTCCACTTT	CASRTGDPNSPLHF